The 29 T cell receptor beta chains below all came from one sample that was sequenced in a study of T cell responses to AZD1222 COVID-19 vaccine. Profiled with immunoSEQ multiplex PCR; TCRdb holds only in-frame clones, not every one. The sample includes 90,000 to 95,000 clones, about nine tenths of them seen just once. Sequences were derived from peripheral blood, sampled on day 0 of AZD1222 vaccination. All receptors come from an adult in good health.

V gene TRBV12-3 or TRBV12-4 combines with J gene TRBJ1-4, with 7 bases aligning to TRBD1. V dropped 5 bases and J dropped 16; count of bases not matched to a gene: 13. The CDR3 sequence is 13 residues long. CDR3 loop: CASSAVLGGPTFF. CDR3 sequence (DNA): TGTGCCAGCAGTGCCGTGTTAGGGGGCCCGACGTTTTTT.

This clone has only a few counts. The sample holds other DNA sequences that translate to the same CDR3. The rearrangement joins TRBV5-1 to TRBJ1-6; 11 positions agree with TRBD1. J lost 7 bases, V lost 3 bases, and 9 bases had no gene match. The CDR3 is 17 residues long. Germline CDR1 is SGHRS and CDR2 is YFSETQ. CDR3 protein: CASSWPGQGVYNSPLHF. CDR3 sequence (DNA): TGCGCCAGCAGCTGGCCGGGACAGGGGGTATACAATTCACCCCTCCACTTT.

The CDR3 nucleotides read TGTGCCAGTAGTATACCCGATCCCGGATGGGAGCCCCAGCATTTT. It translates to CASSIPDPGWEPQHF. The chain is built from TRBV19 and TRBJ1-5; D is ambiguous. The CDR3 runs to 15 residues. V dropped 2 bases and J dropped 8 bases, with 16 bases sitting between them. CDR1 is LNHDA, CDR2 SQIVND, per germline (reference sequence).

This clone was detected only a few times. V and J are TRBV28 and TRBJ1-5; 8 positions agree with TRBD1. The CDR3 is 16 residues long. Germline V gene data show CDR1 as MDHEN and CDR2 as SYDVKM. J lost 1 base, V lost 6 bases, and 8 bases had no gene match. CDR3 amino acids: CASRQTGVESNQPQHF. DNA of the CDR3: TGTGCCAGCAGGCAGACAGGGGTCGAGAGCAATCAGCCCCAGCATTTT.

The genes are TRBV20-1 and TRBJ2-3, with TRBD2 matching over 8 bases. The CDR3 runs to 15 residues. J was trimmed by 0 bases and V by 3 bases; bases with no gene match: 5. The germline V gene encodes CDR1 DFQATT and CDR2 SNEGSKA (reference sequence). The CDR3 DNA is TGCAGTGCTAGTCCCAGCGGGAGTAGCACAGATACGCAGTATTTT. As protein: CSASPSGSSTDTQYF.

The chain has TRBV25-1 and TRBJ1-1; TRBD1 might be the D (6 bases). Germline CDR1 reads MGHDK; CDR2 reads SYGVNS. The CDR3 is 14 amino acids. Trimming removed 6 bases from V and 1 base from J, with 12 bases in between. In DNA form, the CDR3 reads TGTGCCAGCAGAGGGGGTTTGGGGAACACTGAAGCTTTCTTT. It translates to CASRGGLGNTEAFF. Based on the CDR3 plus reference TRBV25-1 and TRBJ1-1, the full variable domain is EADIYQTPRYLVIGTGKKITLECSQTMGHDKMYWYQQDPGMELHLIHYSYGVNSTEKGDLSSESTVSRIRTEHFPLTLESARPSHTSQYLCASRGGLGNTEAFFGQGTRLTVV.

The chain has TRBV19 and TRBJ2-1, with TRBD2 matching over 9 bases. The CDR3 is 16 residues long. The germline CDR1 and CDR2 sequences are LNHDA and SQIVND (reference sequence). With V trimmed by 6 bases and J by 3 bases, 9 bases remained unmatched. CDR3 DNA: TGTGCCAGTAGGAGTAGCGGGAGCAGAGGCTACAATGAGCAGTTCTTC. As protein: CASRSSGSRGYNEQFF.

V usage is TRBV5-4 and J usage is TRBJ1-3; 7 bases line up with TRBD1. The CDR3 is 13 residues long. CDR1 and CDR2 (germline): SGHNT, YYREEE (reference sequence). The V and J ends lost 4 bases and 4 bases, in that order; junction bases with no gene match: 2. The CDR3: CASSTGDGNTIYF. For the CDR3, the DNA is TGTGCCAGCAGCACAGGGGACGGAAACACCATATATTTT.

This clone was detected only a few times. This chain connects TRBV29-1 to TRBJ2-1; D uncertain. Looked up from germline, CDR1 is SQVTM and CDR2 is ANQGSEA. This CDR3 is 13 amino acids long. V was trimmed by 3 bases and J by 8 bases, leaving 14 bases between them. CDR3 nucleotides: TGCAGCGTTGAGTCCCCGGAGAGGTATGAGCAGTTCTTC. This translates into CSVESPERYEQFF.

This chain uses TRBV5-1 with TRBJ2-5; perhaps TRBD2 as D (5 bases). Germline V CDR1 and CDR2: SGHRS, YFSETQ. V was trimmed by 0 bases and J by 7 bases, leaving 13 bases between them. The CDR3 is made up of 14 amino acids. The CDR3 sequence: CASSLDGHGGTQYF. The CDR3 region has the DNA TGCGCCAGCAGCTTGGATGGGCACGGAGGGACCCAGTACTTC.

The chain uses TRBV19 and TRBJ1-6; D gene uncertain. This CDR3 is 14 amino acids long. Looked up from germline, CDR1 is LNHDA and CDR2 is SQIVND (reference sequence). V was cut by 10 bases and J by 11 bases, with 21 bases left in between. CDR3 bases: TGTGCCACCTCCGAGGGCAGCCGGGGTCCACCCCTCCACTTT. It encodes CATSEGSRGPPLHF.

The CDR3 region is CASSVGASGSDTQYF. As DNA, the CDR3 is TGTGCCAGCAGCGTAGGGGCTAGCGGGAGTGATACGCAGTATTTT. This chain links TRBV9 with TRBJ2-3; the match to TRBD2 covers 10 bases. Germline V gives CDR1 SGDLS, CDR2 YYNGEE. After removal of 0 bases from V and 6 bases from J, the junction contained 4 bases not matched to a gene. This CDR3 has 15 residues.

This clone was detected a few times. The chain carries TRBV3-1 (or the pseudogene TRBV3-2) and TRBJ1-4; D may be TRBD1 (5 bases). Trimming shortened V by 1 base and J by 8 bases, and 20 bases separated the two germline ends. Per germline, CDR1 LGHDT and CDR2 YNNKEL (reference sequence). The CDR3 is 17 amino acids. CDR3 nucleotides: TGTGCCAGCAGCCAAGCAGGCGGGCTGGGCTGGGGGGAAAAACTGTTTTTT. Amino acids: CASSQAGGLGWGEKLFF.

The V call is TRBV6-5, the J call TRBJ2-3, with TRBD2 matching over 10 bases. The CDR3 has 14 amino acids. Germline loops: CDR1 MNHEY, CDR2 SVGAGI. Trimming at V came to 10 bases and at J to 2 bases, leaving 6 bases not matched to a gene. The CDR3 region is CANRAGGTTDTQYF. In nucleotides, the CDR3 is TGTGCCAATAGAGCGGGGGGGACCACAGATACGCAGTATTTT.

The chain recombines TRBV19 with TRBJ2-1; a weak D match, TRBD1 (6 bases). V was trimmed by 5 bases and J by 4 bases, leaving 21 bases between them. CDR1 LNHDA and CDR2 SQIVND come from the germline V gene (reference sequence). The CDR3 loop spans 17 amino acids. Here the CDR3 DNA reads TGTGCCAGTAGTCCCCGTATACAGGGAACCCGATACAATGAGCAGTTCTTC. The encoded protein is CASSPRIQGTRYNEQFF.

The CDR3 loop is CSASPRVGSNQPQHF. The CDR3 DNA reads TGCAGTGCTAGTCCCAGGGTAGGAAGCAATCAGCCCCAGCATTTT. The V call is TRBV20-1, the J call TRBJ1-5, with a tentative D call TRBD1 (5 bases). Trimming took 3 bases from V and 1 from J, leaving 13 bases between them. From germline, CDR1 is DFQATT and CDR2 SNEGSKA (reference sequence). The CDR3 consists of 15 residues.

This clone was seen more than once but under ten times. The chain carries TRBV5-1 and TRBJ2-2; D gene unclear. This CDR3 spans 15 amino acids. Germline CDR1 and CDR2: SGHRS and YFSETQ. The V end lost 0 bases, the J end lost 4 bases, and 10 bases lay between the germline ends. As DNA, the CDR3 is TGCGCCAGCAGCTTGGAACACAGATCCACCGGGGAGCTGTTTTTT. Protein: CASSLEHRSTGELFF.

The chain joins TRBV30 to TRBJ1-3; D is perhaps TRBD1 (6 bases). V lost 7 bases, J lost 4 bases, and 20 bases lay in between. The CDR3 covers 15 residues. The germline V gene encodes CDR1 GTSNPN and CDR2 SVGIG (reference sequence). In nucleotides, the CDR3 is TGTGCCTTAACCGTACAGGGTAGATCGGGAAACACCATATATTTT. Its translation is CALTVQGRSGNTIYF.

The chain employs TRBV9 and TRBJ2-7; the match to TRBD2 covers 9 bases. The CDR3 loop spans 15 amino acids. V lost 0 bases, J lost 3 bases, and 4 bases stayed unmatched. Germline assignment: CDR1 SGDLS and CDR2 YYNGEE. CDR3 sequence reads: CASSVEGSGSYEQYF. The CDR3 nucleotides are TGTGCCAGCAGCGTAGAGGGTAGCGGGAGCTACGAGCAGTACTTC.

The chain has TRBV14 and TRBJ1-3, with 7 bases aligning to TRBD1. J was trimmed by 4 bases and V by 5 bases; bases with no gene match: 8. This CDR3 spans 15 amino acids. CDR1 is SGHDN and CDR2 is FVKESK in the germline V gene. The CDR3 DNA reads TGTGCCAGCAGCATACAGGGGACGGCGGGAAACACCATATATTTT. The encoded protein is CASSIQGTAGNTIYF.

DNA of the CDR3: TGTGCCAGTAACCCCGCGGGAGGGTCCTACAATGAGCAGTTCTTC. This gives the protein CASNPAGGSYNEQFF. The rearrangement links TRBV19 to TRBJ2-1, with 9 nucleotides matching TRBD2. Unmatched junction bases numbered 5, after V lost 7 bases and J lost 1 base. CDR1 LNHDA and CDR2 SQIVND come from the germline V gene (reference sequence). There are 15 residues in the CDR3.

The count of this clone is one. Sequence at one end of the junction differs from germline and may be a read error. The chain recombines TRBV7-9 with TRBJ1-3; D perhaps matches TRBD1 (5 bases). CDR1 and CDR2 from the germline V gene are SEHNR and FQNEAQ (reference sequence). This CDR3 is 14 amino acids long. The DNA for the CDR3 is TGTGCCAACAGCTGGGGCGGATCTGGAAACACCATATATTTT. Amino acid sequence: CANSWGGSGNTIYF.

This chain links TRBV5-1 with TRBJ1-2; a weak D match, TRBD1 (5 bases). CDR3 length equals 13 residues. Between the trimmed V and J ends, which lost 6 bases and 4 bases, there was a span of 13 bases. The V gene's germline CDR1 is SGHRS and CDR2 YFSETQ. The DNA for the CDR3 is TGCGCCAGCACCCCATCGGGGGGCTATGGCTACACCTTC. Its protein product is CASTPSGGYGYTF.

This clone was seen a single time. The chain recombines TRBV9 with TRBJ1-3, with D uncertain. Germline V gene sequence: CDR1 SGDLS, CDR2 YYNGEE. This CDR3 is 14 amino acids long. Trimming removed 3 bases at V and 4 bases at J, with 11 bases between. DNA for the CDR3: TGTGCCAGCAGCGCGGACGGGCTGGGAAACACCATATATTTT. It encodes CASSADGLGNTIYF.

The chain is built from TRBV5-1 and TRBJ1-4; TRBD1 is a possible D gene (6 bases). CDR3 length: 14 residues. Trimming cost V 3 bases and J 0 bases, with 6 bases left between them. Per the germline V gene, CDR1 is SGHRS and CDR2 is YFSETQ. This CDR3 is CASSWTATNEKLFF. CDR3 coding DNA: TGCGCCAGCAGCTGGACAGCAACTAATGAAAAACTGTTTTTT.

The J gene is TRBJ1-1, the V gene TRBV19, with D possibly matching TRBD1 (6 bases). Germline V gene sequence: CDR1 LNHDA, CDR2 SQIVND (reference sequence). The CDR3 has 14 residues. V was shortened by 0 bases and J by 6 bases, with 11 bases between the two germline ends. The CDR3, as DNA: TGTGCCAGTAGTATAGACCTCAGGGGCGCTGAAGCTTTCTTT. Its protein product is CASSIDLRGAEAFF.

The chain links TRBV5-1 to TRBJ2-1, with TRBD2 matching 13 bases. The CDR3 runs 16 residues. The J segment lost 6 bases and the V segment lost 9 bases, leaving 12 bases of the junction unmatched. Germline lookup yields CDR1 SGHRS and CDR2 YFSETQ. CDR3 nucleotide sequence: TGCGCCACCCACCAACCGGGACTAGCGGGAACCAATGAGCAGTTCTTC. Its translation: CATHQPGLAGTNEQFF. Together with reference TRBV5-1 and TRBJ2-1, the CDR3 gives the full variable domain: KAGVTQTPRYLIKTRGQQVTLSCSPISGHRSVSWYQQTPGQGLQFLFEYFSETQRNKGNFPGRFSGRQFSNSRSEMNVSTLELGDSALYLCATHQPGLAGTNEQFFGPGTRLTVL.

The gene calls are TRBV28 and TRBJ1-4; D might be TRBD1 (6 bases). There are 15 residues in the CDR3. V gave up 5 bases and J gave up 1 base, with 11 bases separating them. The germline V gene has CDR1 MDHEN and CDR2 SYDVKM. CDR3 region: CASSVPDRTNEKLFF. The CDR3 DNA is TGTGCCAGCAGTGTGCCGGACAGAACTAATGAAAAACTGTTTTTT.

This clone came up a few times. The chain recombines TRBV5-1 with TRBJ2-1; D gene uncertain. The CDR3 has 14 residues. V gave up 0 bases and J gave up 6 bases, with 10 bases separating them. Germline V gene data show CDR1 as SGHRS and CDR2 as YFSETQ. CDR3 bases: TGCGCCAGCAGCTTGGTGGTTAGCCCCAATGAGCAGTTCTTC. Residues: CASSLVVSPNEQFF.